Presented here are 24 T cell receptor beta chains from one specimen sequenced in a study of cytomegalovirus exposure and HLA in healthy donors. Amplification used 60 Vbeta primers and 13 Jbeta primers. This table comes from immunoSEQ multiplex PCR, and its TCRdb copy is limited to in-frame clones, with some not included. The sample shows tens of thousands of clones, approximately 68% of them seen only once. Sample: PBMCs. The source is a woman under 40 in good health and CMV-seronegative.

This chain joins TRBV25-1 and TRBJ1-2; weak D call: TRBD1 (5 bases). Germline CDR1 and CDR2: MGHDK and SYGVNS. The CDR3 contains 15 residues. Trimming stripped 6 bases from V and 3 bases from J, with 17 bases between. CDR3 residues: CASRGGQGVDYGYTF. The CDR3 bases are TGTGCCAGCAGGGGAGGGCAGGGCGTGGACTATGGCTACACCTTC.

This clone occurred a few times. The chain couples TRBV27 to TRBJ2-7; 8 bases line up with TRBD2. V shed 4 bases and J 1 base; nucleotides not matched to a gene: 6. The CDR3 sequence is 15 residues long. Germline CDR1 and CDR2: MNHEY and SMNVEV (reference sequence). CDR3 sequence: CASSSMPGGSYEQYF. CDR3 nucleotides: TGTGCCAGCAGTTCCATGCCGGGGGGGTCCTACGAGCAGTACTTC.

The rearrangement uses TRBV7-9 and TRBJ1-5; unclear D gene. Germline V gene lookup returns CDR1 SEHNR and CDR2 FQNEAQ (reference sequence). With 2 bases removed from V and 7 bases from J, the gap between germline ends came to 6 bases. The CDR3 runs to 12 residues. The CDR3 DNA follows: TGTGCCAGCAGCTTATCGGTCCAGCCCCAGCATTTT. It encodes CASSLSVQPQHF. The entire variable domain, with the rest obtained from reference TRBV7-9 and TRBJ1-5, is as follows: DTGVSQNPRHKITKRGQNVTFRCDPISEHNRLYWYRQTLGQGPEFLTYFQNEAQLEKSRLLSDRFSAERPKGSFSTLEIQRTEQGDSAMYLCASSLSVQPQHFGDGTRLSIL.

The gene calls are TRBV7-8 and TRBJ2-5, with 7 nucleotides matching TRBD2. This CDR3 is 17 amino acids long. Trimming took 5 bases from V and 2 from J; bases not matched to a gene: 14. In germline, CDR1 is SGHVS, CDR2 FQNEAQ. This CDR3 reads CASSPRFSGAQQETQYF. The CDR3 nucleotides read TGTGCCAGCAGCCCGCGGTTCAGCGGGGCCCAACAAGAGACCCAGTACTTC.

In nucleotides, the CDR3 is TGTGCCATCACCGGTTTGAGCAACACTGAAGCTTTCTTT. This translates into CAITGLSNTEAFF. V is TRBV10-3 and J is TRBJ1-1, with D unclear. The germline V gene encodes CDR1 ENHRY and CDR2 SYGVKD. The CDR3 sequence is 13 residues long. V was clipped by 7 bases and J by 2 bases, with 11 bases between them.

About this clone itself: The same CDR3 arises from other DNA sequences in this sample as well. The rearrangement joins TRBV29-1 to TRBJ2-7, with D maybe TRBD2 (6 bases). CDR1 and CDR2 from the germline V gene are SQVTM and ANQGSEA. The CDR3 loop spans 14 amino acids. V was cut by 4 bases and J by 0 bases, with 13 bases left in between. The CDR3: CSVGGTPPSYEQYF. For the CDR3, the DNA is TGCAGCGTTGGCGGGACCCCACCCTCCTACGAGCAGTACTTC.

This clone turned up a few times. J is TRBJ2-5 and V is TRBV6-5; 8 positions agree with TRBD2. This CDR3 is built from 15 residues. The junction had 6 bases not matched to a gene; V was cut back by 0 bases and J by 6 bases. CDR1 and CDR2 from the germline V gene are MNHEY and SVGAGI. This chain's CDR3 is CASSYSSGGSKTQYF. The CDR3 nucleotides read TGTGCCAGCAGTTACTCCAGCGGGGGATCGAAGACCCAGTACTTC.

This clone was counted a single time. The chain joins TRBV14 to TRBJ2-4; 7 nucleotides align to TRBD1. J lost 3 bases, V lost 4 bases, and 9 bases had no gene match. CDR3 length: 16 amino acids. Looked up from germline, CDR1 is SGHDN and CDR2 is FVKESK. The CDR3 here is CASSLPRQGGKNIQYF. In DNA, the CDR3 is TGTGCCAGCAGCCTACCTCGACAGGGTGGCAAAAACATTCAGTACTTC.

The CDR3 sequence: CSVVAGNFEGYTF. The DNA of the CDR3 is TGCAGCGTTGTGGCAGGGAACTTTGAGGGCTACACCTTC. The rearrangement links TRBV29-1 to TRBJ1-2; D perhaps matches TRBD1 (5 bases). V was clipped by 4 bases and J by 8 bases, with 17 bases between them. Germline CDR1 reads SQVTM; CDR2 reads ANQGSEA. The CDR3 is 13 residues long.

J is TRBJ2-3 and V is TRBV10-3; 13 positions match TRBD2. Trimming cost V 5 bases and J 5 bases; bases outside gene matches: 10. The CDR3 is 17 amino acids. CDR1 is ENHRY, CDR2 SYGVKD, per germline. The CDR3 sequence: CAISSGTSGAGVDTQYF. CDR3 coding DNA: TGTGCCATCAGTTCAGGGACTAGCGGGGCTGGAGTAGATACGCAGTATTTT.

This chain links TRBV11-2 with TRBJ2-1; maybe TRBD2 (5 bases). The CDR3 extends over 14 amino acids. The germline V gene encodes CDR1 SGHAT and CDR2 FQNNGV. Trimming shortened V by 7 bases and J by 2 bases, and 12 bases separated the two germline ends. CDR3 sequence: CASILAPAYNEQFF. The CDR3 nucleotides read TGTGCCAGCATTCTAGCCCCCGCCTACAATGAGCAGTTCTTC.

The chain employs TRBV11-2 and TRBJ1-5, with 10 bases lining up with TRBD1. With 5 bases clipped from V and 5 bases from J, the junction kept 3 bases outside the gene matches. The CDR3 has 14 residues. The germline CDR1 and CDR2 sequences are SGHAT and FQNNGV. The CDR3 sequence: CASSRTGGDQPQHF. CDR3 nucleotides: TGTGCCAGCAGCAGGACAGGGGGAGATCAGCCCCAGCATTTT.

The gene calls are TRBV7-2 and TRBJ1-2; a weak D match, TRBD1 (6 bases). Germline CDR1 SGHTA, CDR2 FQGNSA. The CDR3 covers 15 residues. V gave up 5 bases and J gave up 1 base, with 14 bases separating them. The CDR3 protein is CASSPPGGHNYGYTF. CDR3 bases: TGTGCCAGCAGCCCGCCGGGGGGGCATAACTATGGCTACACCTTC. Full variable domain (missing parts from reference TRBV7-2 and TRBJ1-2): GAGVSQSPSNKVTEKGKDVELRCDPISGHTALYWYRQSLGQGLEFLIYFQGNSAPDKSGLPSDRFSAERTGGSVSTLTIQRTQQEDSAVYLCASSPPGGHNYGYTFGSGTRLTVV.

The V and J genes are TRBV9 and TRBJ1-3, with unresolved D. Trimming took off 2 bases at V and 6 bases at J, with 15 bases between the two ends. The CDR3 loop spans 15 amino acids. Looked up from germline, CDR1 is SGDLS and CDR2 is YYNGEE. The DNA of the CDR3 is TGTGCCAGCAGCGTCCGCGGCAGCCTCGCAAACACCATATATTTT. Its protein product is CASSVRGSLANTIYF.

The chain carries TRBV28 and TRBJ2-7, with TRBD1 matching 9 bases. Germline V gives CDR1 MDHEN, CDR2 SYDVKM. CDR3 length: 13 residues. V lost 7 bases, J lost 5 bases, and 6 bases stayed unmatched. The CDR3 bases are TGTGCCAGCACCGGGACAGGGCCCAACGAGCAGTACTTC. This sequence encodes CASTGTGPNEQYF.

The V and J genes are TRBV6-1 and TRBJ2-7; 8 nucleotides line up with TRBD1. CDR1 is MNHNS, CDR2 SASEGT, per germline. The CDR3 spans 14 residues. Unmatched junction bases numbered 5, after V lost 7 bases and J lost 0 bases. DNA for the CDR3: TGTGCCAGCACTATGACAGGGGTCTCCTACGAGCAGTACTTC. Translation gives CASTMTGVSYEQYF.

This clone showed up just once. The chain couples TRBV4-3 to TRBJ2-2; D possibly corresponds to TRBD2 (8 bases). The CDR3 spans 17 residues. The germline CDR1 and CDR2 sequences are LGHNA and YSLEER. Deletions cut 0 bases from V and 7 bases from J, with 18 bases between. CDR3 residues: CASSQDSGGGRFGELFF. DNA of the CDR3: TGCGCCAGCAGCCAAGATTCGGGAGGGGGCCGATTCGGGGAGCTGTTTTTT.

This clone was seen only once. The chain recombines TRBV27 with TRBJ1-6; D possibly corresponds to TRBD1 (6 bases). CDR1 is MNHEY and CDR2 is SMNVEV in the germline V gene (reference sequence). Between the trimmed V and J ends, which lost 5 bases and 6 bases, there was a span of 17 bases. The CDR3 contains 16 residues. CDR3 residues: CASSPQPQGRNSPLHF. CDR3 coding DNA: TGTGCCAGCAGTCCCCAACCTCAGGGGCGTAATTCACCCCTCCACTTT.

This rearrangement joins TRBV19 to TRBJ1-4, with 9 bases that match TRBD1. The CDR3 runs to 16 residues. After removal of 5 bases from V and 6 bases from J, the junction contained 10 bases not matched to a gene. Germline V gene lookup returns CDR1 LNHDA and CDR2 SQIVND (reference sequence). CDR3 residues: CASSWDRVKVDEKLFF. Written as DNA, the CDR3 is TGTGCCAGTAGTTGGGACAGGGTTAAAGTTGATGAAAAACTGTTTTTT.

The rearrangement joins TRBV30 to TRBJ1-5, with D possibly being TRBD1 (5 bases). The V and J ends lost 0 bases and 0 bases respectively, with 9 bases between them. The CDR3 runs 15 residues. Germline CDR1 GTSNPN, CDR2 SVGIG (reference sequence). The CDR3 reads CAWSVGAYSNQPQHF. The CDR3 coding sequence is TGTGCCTGGAGTGTAGGGGCGTATAGCAATCAGCCCCAGCATTTT.

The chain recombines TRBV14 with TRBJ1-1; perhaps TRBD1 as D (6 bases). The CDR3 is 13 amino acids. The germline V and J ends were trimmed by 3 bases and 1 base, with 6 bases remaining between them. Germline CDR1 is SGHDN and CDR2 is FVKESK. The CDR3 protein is CASSQDRNTEAFF. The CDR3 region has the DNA TGTGCCAGCAGCCAGGACAGGAACACTGAAGCTTTCTTT.

The CDR3 loop is CATSRVTGDSPLHF. The DNA of the CDR3 is TGTGCCACCAGCAGAGTAACGGGGGATTCACCCCTCCACTTT. V usage is TRBV15 and J usage is TRBJ1-6, with D possibly matching TRBD1 (5 bases). Per the germline V gene, CDR1 is LNHNV and CDR2 is YYDKDF (reference sequence). The CDR3 totals 14 residues. Deletions cut 1 base from V and 8 bases from J, with 9 bases between.

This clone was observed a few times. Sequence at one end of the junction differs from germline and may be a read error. CDR3 amino acids: CASSSPGQGDEKLFF. Written as DNA, the CDR3 is TGTGCCAGCAGCTCCCCGGGACAGGGAGATGAAAAACTGTTTTTT. This rearrangement joins TRBV5-1 to TRBJ1-4; 9 positions agree with TRBD1. The CDR3 runs 15 residues. The germline V gene has CDR1 SGHRS and CDR2 YFSETQ.

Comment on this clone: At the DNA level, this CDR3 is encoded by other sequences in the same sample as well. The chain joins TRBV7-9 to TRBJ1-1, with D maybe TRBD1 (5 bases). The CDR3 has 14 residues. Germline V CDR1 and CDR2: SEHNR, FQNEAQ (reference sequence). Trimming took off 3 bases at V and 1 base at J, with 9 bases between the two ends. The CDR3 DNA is TGTGCCAGCAGCTTGACGGGGGGGAACACTGAAGCTTTCTTT. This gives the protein CASSLTGGNTEAFF.